These 30 T cell receptor beta chains originate from one sample sequenced in a study of tumor-infiltrating lymphocytes in localized non-small cell lung cancer (dated by TCRdb to 2020 to 2023). Libraries were made using the immunoSEQ multiplex PCR assay. Held by TCRdb, this immuneACCESS table contains in-frame sequences only and omits some clones. Under half of the omission traces to an unresolved V gene where checked; the cause of the rest is unknown. The sample includes 11,000 to 15,000 clones, with under 70% observed a single time. The ten top clones hold roughly a fifth of the sample. Sequencing was done on a sample of uninvolved lung tissue not adjacent to the tumor. The receptors shown here come from a human donor with non-small cell lung cancer.

The CDR3 DNA follows: TGTGCCTGGACCTTCACCGCCTCCGAGGTGGCTGAGCAGTTCTTC. Protein product: CAWTFTASEVAEQFF. This chain links TRBV30 with TRBJ2-1; unclear D gene. Germline assignment: CDR1 GTSNPN and CDR2 SVGIG (reference sequence). The CDR3 contains 15 residues. V lost 4 bases and J 9 bases, leaving 22 bases between the germline ends. Together with reference TRBV30 and TRBJ2-1, the CDR3 gives the full variable domain: SQTIHQWPATLVQPVGSPLSLECTVEGTSNPNLYWYRQAAGRGLQLLFYSVGIGQISSEVPQNLSASRPQDRQFILSSKKLLLSDSGFYLCAWTFTASEVAEQFFGPGTRLTVL.

The genes are TRBV19 and TRBJ2-2, with D possibly TRBD1 on 5 matching bases. This CDR3 has 13 amino acids. Germline V lookup: CDR1 LNHDA, CDR2 SQIVND (reference sequence). Trimming stripped 6 bases from V and 7 bases from J, with 12 bases between. CDR3 nucleotides: TGTGCCAGTAGGTCTCAGGGCGTCGGGGAGCTGTTTTTT. Translated: CASRSQGVGELFF.

This chain connects TRBV2 to TRBJ1-4, with D unclear. From germline, CDR1 is SNHLY and CDR2 FYNNEI. The CDR3 runs 13 residues. Trimming pared 7 bases from V and 8 bases from J, leaving 14 bases between. This CDR3 is CASNRQPPEKLFF. CDR3 nucleotide sequence: TGTGCCAGCAATCGGCAGCCACCGGAAAAACTGTTTTTT.

The rearrangement uses TRBV11-3 and TRBJ2-2, with D possibly TRBD1 on 5 matching bases. The germline gives CDR1 SGHNT, CDR2 YENEEA. V lost 5 bases to trimming and J lost 6 bases, with 10 bases between them. CDR3 length: 13 residues. The CDR3 bases are TGTGCCAGCAGCGGCAGGGCCGCCGGGGAGCTGTTTTTT. Its translation is CASSGRAAGELFF. Complete variable domain (other parts from reference TRBV11-3 and TRBJ2-2): EAGVVQSPRYKIIEKKQPVAFWCNPISGHNTLYWYLQNLGQGPELLIRYENEEAVDDSQLPKDRFSAERLKGVDSTLKIQPAELGDSAVYLCASSGRAAGELFFGEGSRLTVL.

This clone is judged medium-sized (0.01 to 0.1%). The chain is built from TRBV5-1 and TRBJ1-5, with TRBD1 identical over 10 bases. Trimming at V came to 4 bases and at J to 5 bases, leaving 3 bases not matched to a gene. Looked up from germline, CDR1 is SGHRS and CDR2 is YFSETQ. CDR3 length: 14 residues. The CDR3 is CASSPGTGDQPQHF. CDR3 nucleotide sequence: TGCGCCAGCAGCCCCGGGACAGGGGATCAGCCCCAGCATTTT.

The chain recombines TRBV6-5 with TRBJ1-1; 7 bases map to TRBD1. The CDR3 extends over 13 amino acids. Germline assignment: CDR1 MNHEY and CDR2 SVGAGI. Trimming cost V 11 bases and J 0 bases; bases outside gene matches: 6. The chain's CDR3 is CAVQGVMNTEAFF. CDR3 nucleotide sequence: TGTGCCGTTCAGGGGGTTATGAACACTGAAGCTTTCTTT.

The chain recombines TRBV28 with TRBJ2-3; TRBD2 agrees at 14 bases. CDR3 length: 18 amino acids. The V and J ends lost 2 bases and 6 bases, in that order; junction bases with no gene match: 10. Germline V gene lookup returns CDR1 MDHEN and CDR2 SYDVKM. This CDR3 is CASSLPRLAGGVGDTQYF. The CDR3 nucleotides read TGTGCCAGCAGTTTACCCCGACTAGCGGGAGGGGTTGGGGATACGCAGTATTTT.

The gene calls are TRBV7-2 and TRBJ2-2; the D is unclear. The CDR3 sequence is 15 residues long. Trimming shortened V by 4 bases and J by 4 bases, and 13 bases separated the two germline ends. CDR1 is SGHTA, CDR2 FQGNSA, per germline. DNA for the CDR3: TGTGCCAGCAGCTCCCCCCCACTCAGCACCGGGGAGCTGTTTTTT. Protein sequence: CASSSPPLSTGELFF.

The rearrangement uses TRBV6-5 and TRBJ2-7, with TRBD1 matching over 8 bases. CDR3 size: 13 residues. Germline CDR1 and CDR2: MNHEY and SVGAGI. Trimming at V came to 6 bases and at J to 3 bases, leaving 4 bases not matched to a gene. The CDR3 sequence: CASRTGQVYEQYF. DNA of the CDR3: TGTGCCAGCAGAACGGGACAGGTCTACGAGCAGTACTTC.

The rearrangement uses TRBV30 and TRBJ1-1, with TRBD1 as a possible D gene (6 bases). V gave up 2 bases and J gave up 0 bases, with 13 bases separating them. The CDR3 consists of 15 residues. Germline CDR1 reads GTSNPN; CDR2 reads SVGIG (reference sequence). The CDR3 DNA is TGTGCCTGGAGTTCCTGGACAGAGTTGAACACTGAAGCTTTCTTT. Protein sequence: CAWSSWTELNTEAFF.

The chain recombines TRBV10-2 with TRBJ1-1; possibly TRBD1 for D (6 bases). Germline lookup yields CDR1 WSHSY and CDR2 SAAADI. This CDR3 region has 15 residues. Trimming cost V 8 bases and J 1 base, with 17 bases left between them. The CDR3 here is CASRRGPNGNTEAFF. For the CDR3, the DNA is TGCGCCAGCCGCAGGGGCCCGAATGGGAACACTGAAGCTTTCTTT.

This chain joins TRBV6-5 and TRBJ1-1; 8 bases align to TRBD1. The trim removed 4 bases at V and 11 bases at J, leaving 6 bases unmatched. CDR3 length: 12 amino acids. Germline-derived CDR1 and CDR2 are MNHEY and SVGAGI. This CDR3 is CASSSQGVYAFF. CDR3 bases: TGTGCCAGCAGTTCACAGGGGGTGTACGCTTTCTTT.

The genes are TRBV5-1 and TRBJ2-3, with 7 nucleotides matching TRBD2. CDR3 length: 15 residues. Germline V CDR1 and CDR2: SGHRS, YFSETQ. V shed 4 bases and J 0 bases; nucleotides not matched to a gene: 5. The CDR3 DNA reads as TGCGCCAGCAGCCGCAGCGGGGCGAGCACAGATACGCAGTATTTT. Translation: CASSRSGASTDTQYF.

The chain combines TRBV19 with TRBJ2-5, with D perhaps assigned TRBD1 or TRBD2 (5 bases each). The J call may be in error: the DNA end matches TRBJ2-7 better. Germline V gene lookup returns CDR1 LNHDA and CDR2 SQIVND (reference sequence). This CDR3 region has 15 residues. CDR3 in DNA: TGTGCCAGTAGTATTGGGGCAGGGACCTCCTACGAGCAGTACTTC. This translates into CASSIGAGTSYEQYF.

The gene calls are TRBV5-8 and TRBJ2-5; TRBD1 matches at 11 bases. V gave up 3 bases and J gave up 5 bases; unmatched junction bases: 3. The CDR3 loop spans 14 amino acids. The germline gives CDR1 SGHTS, CDR2 YDEGEE. The CDR3 sequence: CASSSGQGAETQYF. The DNA for the CDR3 is TGTGCCAGCAGCTCCGGACAGGGGGCGGAGACCCAGTACTTC.

This chain links TRBV6-5 with TRBJ1-1; D gene uncertain. Germline V lookup: CDR1 MNHEY, CDR2 SVGAGI. The V and J ends lost 2 bases and 4 bases respectively, with 14 bases between them. The CDR3 runs to 15 residues. The CDR3 DNA reads as TGTGCCAGCAGTTACGTCTCCCCGGTGGGCACTGAAGCTTTCTTT. Translated: CASSYVSPVGTEAFF.

The rearrangement joins TRBV5-1 to TRBJ1-1, with unresolved D. The germline V and J ends were trimmed by 0 bases and 1 base, with 7 bases remaining between them. The germline V gene has CDR1 SGHRS and CDR2 YFSETQ. The CDR3 runs 14 residues. CDR3 region: CASSLERANTEAFF. The CDR3 DNA is TGCGCCAGCAGCTTGGAGAGGGCGAACACTGAAGCTTTCTTT.

The rearrangement links TRBV29-1 to TRBJ1-1; D not resolved. The CDR3 has 11 residues. The germline gives CDR1 SQVTM, CDR2 ANQGSEA. V was pared by 7 bases and J by 1 base, with 7 bases between. This CDR3 is CSAGKNTEAFF. The CDR3 DNA follows: TGCAGCGCAGGCAAGAACACTGAAGCTTTCTTT.

The chain employs TRBV14 and TRBJ2-2, with TRBD1 matching over 9 bases. Germline V gene data show CDR1 as SGHDN and CDR2 as FVKESK. The CDR3 consists of 17 residues. With V trimmed by 4 bases and J by 5 bases, 11 bases remained unmatched. The CDR3 is CASSRNIQGAFTGELFF. The CDR3, as DNA: TGTGCCAGCAGCCGTAACATACAGGGGGCGTTTACCGGGGAGCTGTTTTTT.

This CDR3 reads CASKSGSTDTQYF. CDR3 bases: TGTGCCAGCAAAAGCGGGAGCACAGATACGCAGTATTTT. This chain connects TRBV7-9 to TRBJ2-3; maybe TRBD2 (6 bases). V lost 7 bases, J lost 0 bases, and 8 bases lay in between. The germline CDR1 and CDR2 sequences are SEHNR and FQNEAQ (reference sequence). The CDR3 has 13 residues.

This chain uses TRBV10-3 with TRBJ1-5; no clear D gene. The V and J ends lost 0 bases and 7 bases respectively, with 7 bases between them. The CDR3 has 13 amino acids. Germline CDR1 reads ENHRY; CDR2 reads SYGVKD. The CDR3 DNA is TGTGCCATCAGTGAGTCGAAAGACCAGCCCCAGCATTTT. Translation: CAISESKDQPQHF.

The chain links TRBV6-5 to TRBJ2-2; D assignment may be TRBD1 or TRBD2 (5 bases each). Trimming stripped 4 bases from V and 0 bases from J, with 12 bases between. CDR3 size: 16 residues. Germline lookup yields CDR1 MNHEY and CDR2 SVGAGI. The CDR3 region is CASSLGVLANTGELFF. The CDR3 coding sequence is TGTGCCAGCAGTTTGGGGGTTTTAGCGAACACCGGGGAGCTGTTTTTT.

The chain combines TRBV20-1 with TRBJ2-7; D gene unclear. The CDR3 has 11 amino acids. Trimming pared 1 base from V and 2 bases from J, leaving 3 bases between. CDR1 is DFQATT and CDR2 is SNEGSKA in the germline V gene (reference sequence). The CDR3 DNA is TGCAGTGCTAGAGGACCCTACGAGCAGTACTTC. This gives the protein CSARGPYEQYF.

The chain has TRBV4-3 and TRBJ1-5; maybe TRBD1 (5 bases). CDR1 is LGHNA and CDR2 is YSLEER in the germline V gene. The CDR3 extends over 13 amino acids. Trimming pared 5 bases from V and 5 bases from J, leaving 10 bases between. Here the CDR3 reads CASSSGLYQPQHF. The CDR3 DNA is TGCGCCAGCAGCTCAGGGTTATATCAGCCCCAGCATTTT.

The rearrangement uses TRBV29-1 and TRBJ2-7; 7 nucleotides agree with TRBD1. Germline V gives CDR1 SQVTM, CDR2 ANQGSEA. V lost 7 bases and J lost 4; bases outside the gene matches: 4. The CDR3 has 11 amino acids. CDR3 bases: TGCAGCGCACTGGACAGGTACGAGCAGTACTTC. Residues: CSALDRYEQYF.

This clone was counted only a few times. The V gene is TRBV7-2, the J gene TRBJ1-3; TRBD1 aligns across 12 bases. The CDR3 is 16 amino acids. The trim removed 6 bases at V and 4 bases at J, leaving 7 bases unmatched. CDR1 and CDR2 from the germline V gene are SGHTA and FQGNSA. This CDR3 is CASRAGQGAGGNTIYF. CDR3 nucleotides: TGTGCCAGCAGAGCGGGACAGGGGGCAGGCGGAAACACCATATATTTT.

The chain uses TRBV5-1 and TRBJ2-3; 7 bases align to TRBD2. The ends lost 0 bases at V and 4 bases at J; junction bases unmatched: 5. CDR1 SGHRS and CDR2 YFSETQ come from the germline V gene. The CDR3 totals 15 residues. The CDR3 coding sequence is TGCGCCAGCAGCTTGGGAGGGAGGGCCCCAGATACGCAGTATTTT. It translates to CASSLGGRAPDTQYF.

The chain links TRBV28 to TRBJ1-2; 12 bases are shared with TRBD1. V shed 6 bases and J 4 bases; nucleotides not matched to a gene: 12. Germline-derived CDR1 and CDR2 are MDHEN and SYDVKM. This CDR3 region has 17 residues. CDR3 coding DNA: TGTGCCAGCAGACCGGGACAGGGGGCGCAGATAGGCTATGGCTACACCTTC. This sequence encodes CASRPGQGAQIGYGYTF.

The V gene is TRBV28, the J gene TRBJ2-7, with TRBD1 matching 9 bases. V was pared by 3 bases and J by 1 base, with 10 bases of the junction left unmatched. The CDR3 is made up of 17 amino acids. Germline lookup yields CDR1 MDHEN and CDR2 SYDVKM. As DNA, the CDR3 is TGTGCCAGCAGTTTCTTATCTTGGGGGACAGGGTCCTACGAGCAGTACTTC. It is translated as CASSFLSWGTGSYEQYF.

This clone was counted a few times. The V call is TRBV4-1, the J call TRBJ1-2; TRBD1 matches 7 bases. The length of the CDR3 is 15 residues. CDR1 and CDR2 (germline): MGHRA, YSYEKL. With V trimmed by 3 bases and J by 1 base, 5 bases remained unmatched. The CDR3 reads CASSHLDRDNYGYTF. The CDR3 bases are TGCGCCAGCAGCCATTTAGACAGGGATAACTATGGCTACACCTTC.